Following are 9 T cell receptor beta chains from one sample sequenced in a study of human T cells and chemical hapten exposure (dated by TCRdb to about 2021). The time point label corresponds to: patch test 1, 2 weeks after DPC sensitization. Taken with the paper, the label for treatment or condition translates to: therapeutic diphenylcyclopropenone sensitization with weekly scalp DPC. Receptor libraries were prepared by RACE. Sequencer: NextSeq 500. TCRdb reworked the public reads: Q25 trimming with fastp, MiXCR clone assembly, productive beta chains retained. Merged by CDR3 protein, the rows form single entries marked with the most common genes and DNA. The sample records around 150,000 distinct CDR3 sequences, more than 12% of which are singletons. The top ten constitute less than 2% of the sample. This sample comprised whole blood, obtained in connection with sensitization to the hapten diphenylcyclopropenone (DPC). These receptors came from a woman aged 25 to 39 with alopecia areata. Some clones in this sample may be carry-over from other donors' samples.

This clonotype has a count of ten or more. The J gene is TRBJ2-2, the V gene TRBV28; unclear D gene. This CDR3 has 15 residues. From germline, CDR1 is MDHEN and CDR2 SYDVKM. Trimming shortened V by 3 bases and J by 0 bases, and 8 bases separated the two germline ends. DNA for the CDR3: TGTGCCAGCAGTTTTCCCGCAGCGAACACCGGGGAGCTGTTTTTT. Translated: CASSFPAANTGELFF.

This clonotype has more than one count but fewer than ten. V usage is TRBV20-1 and J usage is TRBJ1-1; D is unclear. Germline CDR1 and CDR2: DFQATT and SNEGSKA (reference sequence). Between the trimmed V and J ends, which lost 6 bases and 3 bases, there was a span of 11 bases. This CDR3 spans 12 amino acids. The CDR3 DNA is TGCAGTGCCGCTGACCGCGACACTGAAGCTTTCTTT. It translates to CSAADRDTEAFF.

This clonotype was seen at least ten times. This chain uses TRBV7-2 with TRBJ1-4, with no clear D. Deletions cut 3 bases from V and 3 bases from J, with 20 bases between. This CDR3 comprises 18 residues. Germline V CDR1 and CDR2: SGHTA, FQGNSA. CDR3 bases: TGTGCCAGCAGCTTGGGGTTACCGGACCCTCGGGCTAATGAAAAACTGTTTTTT. It yields the protein CASSLGLPDPRANEKLFF.

This chain connects TRBV9 to TRBJ2-1; D is possibly TRBD2 (6 bases). V dropped 2 bases and J dropped 4 bases, with 13 bases sitting between them. This CDR3 has 15 residues. Germline V lookup: CDR1 SGDLS, CDR2 YYNGEE. The CDR3 protein is CASSVELATYNEQFF. CDR3 DNA sequence: TGTGCCAGCAGCGTTGAGCTAGCGACTTACAATGAGCAGTTCTTC.

Only a few counts were recorded for this clonotype. The V gene is TRBV28, the J gene TRBJ1-1; 8 bases align to TRBD1. CDR1 and CDR2 from the germline V gene are MDHEN and SYDVKM. This CDR3 has 16 residues. J was trimmed by 5 bases and V by 2 bases; bases with no gene match: 10. The CDR3 DNA is TGTGCCAGCAGTTTAGGGGCGACAGGGGATCGAACTGAAGCTTTCTTT. It specifies CASSLGATGDRTEAFF. The full variable domain, rest sourced from reference TRBV28 and TRBJ1-1, is DVKVTQSSRYLVKRTGEKVFLECVQDMDHENMFWYRQDPGLGLRLIYFSYDVKMKEKGDIPEGYSVSREKKERFSLILESASTNQTSMYLCASSLGATGDRTEAFFGQGTRLTVV.

This clonotype showed up many times. The rearrangement links TRBV5-1 to TRBJ2-7; 9 nucleotides match TRBD1. CDR1 and CDR2 from the germline V gene are SGHRS and YFSETQ. This CDR3 contains 14 residues. Trimming removed 4 bases from V and 1 base from J; junction bases left unmatched: 3. The CDR3 bases are TGCGCCAGCAGCGCGGGACAGGGTTCCTACGAGCAGTACTTC. As protein: CASSAGQGSYEQYF.

The chain combines TRBV12-3 or TRBV12-4 with TRBJ2-1, with D unclear. The CDR3 loop spans 11 amino acids. The V gene lost 2 bases and the J gene lost 8 bases, with 4 bases spanning the gap. CDR3 DNA sequence: TGTGCCAGCAGTTTAACCCATGAGCAGTTCTTC. This encodes CASSLTHEQFF.

This clonotype has a count of ten or more. The rearrangement uses TRBV7-2 and TRBJ2-1; no reliable D call. The germline gives CDR1 SGHTA, CDR2 FQGNSA. The V gene lost 4 bases and the J gene lost 0 bases, with 7 bases spanning the gap. CDR3 length: 14 residues. In DNA, the CDR3 is TGTGCCAGCAGCTCGCAGAGCTCCTACAATGAGCAGTTCTTC. This encodes CASSSQSSYNEQFF.

In this sample, this clonotype turned up a few times. The chain uses TRBV29-1 and TRBJ2-3; TRBD2 is a possible D gene (6 bases). The CDR3 is 14 residues long. CDR1 SQVTM and CDR2 ANQGSEA come from the germline V gene. The V and J ends lost 4 bases and 0 bases respectively, with 11 bases between them. The CDR3 protein is CSVAKSGSTDTQYF. The CDR3 DNA follows: TGCAGCGTTGCTAAGAGCGGGAGCACAGATACGCAGTATTTT.